These T cell receptor beta chains were read from a single sample in a study of monozygotic twins with inflammatory bowel disease. TCRdb reprocessed the 5' RACE reads, with one entry per CDR3 protein and no DNA. The sample includes approximately 400,000 distinct CDR3 sequences. Sequencing was performed on blood. The origin of the receptors is a human donor with ulcerative colitis or Crohn's disease, or a healthy co-twin of an affected twin (not recorded which). Each CDR3 is given with its conserved first and last residue. Fields, in order: V gene, J gene, CDR3 protein.

TRBV24-1	TRBJ2-1	CATSDFTPNEQFF
TRBV29-1	TRBJ2-2	CSAYVGNTGELFF
TRBV5-1	TRBJ1-1	CASSKGSVNTEAFF
TRBV19	TRBJ1-4	CASTLGPSNEKLFF
TRBV10-3	TRBJ2-4	CAISESGLEEYF
TRBV5-1	TRBJ2-1	CASSLALSPSSYNEQFF
TRBV27	TRBJ2-6	CASSLFINSGANVLTF
TRBV20-1	TRBJ2-7	CSASVMVNEQYF
TRBV7-9	TRBJ2-3	CASSLTEITDTQYF
TRBV12-3/TRBV12-4	TRBJ2-2	CASSEGLAGETNTGELFF
TRBV5-1	TRBJ2-2	CASSSKTGSTGELFF
TRBV2	TRBJ2-5	CASSEGGRAQYF
TRBV7-3	TRBJ2-1	CASSSFIDNEQFF
TRBV28	TRBJ1-4	CASRGENEKLFF
TRBV6-5	TRBJ1-6	CASSSTAPPYNSPLHF
TRBV14	TRBJ2-5	CASSQQDFQETQYF
TRBV28	TRBJ2-5	CASSPRDSATQYF
TRBV24-1	TRBJ1-3	CATREQGTGNTIYF
TRBV7-2	TRBJ1-1	CASGINTEAFF
TRBV5-1	TRBJ1-1	CASSFLVGGNTEAFF
TRBV27	TRBJ1-3	CASRATGGNTIYF
TRBV6-2/TRBV6-3	TRBJ1-2	CASAGPSMRNTF
TRBV28	TRBJ1-4	CASSLGAGDPRPKHPLFF
TRBV3-1	TRBJ2-4	CASSPLTGTALIQYF
TRBV15	TRBJ2-3	CATSRVQGVTDTQYF
TRBV5-4	TRBJ1-1	CASSFAGTDEAFF
TRBV4-3	TRBJ1-2	CASSRRCGYTF
TRBV3-1	TRBJ1-1	CASSQGLAATEAFF
TRBV2	TRBJ2-7	CARTRGGGTGSREQYF
TRBV12-3/TRBV12-4	TRBJ1-1	CASSFFRMNTEAFF
TRBV5-1	TRBJ2-1	CASSYGESYNEQFF
TRBV10-3	TRBJ2-3	CAISETGGRTDTQYF
TRBV18	TRBJ2-3	CASSPAREADTQYF
TRBV4-1	TRBJ2-1	CASSQPSGGRSYNEQFF
TRBV6-1	TRBJ2-3	CASVPGDTQYF
TRBV28	TRBJ1-2	CASGWVNYGYTF